The clone carrying this T cell receptor beta chain was observed many times. This sample stems from a study of T-cell reconstitution after alpha-beta-depleted transplantation in children. The CDR3 extends over 14 amino acids. Germline values: CDR1 SQVTM, CDR2 ANQGSEA. V shed 0 bases and J 3 bases; nucleotides not matched to a gene: 4. Preparation of the TCRbeta library was carried out with unique molecular identifiers. TCRdb itself ran the PCR reads through MiXCR, one entry per CDR3 protein. The table lists hundreds of thousands of distinct CDR3 sequences, roughly 15% of them singletons. This sequence joins TRBV29-1 and TRBJ2-5; 7 bases align to TRBD2. The sample was PBMCs from the stem cell graft donor, taken from the stem cell graft. The receptor's source is a human donor who donated a stem cell graft to a child with acute myeloid leukemia. The CDR3 nucleotides read TGCAGCGTTGAAGAAGGAAGCGGGGAAGAGACCCAGTACTTC. Its protein product is CSVEEGSGEETQYF.